The 27 T cell receptor beta chains below come from one sample, sequenced in a study of CD8 T cells in ankylosing spondylitis. Broader study findings: Within ankylosing spondylitis blood, a TCR beta motif made up of under 10 highly homologous variants appeared to be characteristic.

What these receptors recognize is not known. MiXCR was run by TCRdb on the 5' RACE reads, yielding one entry per CDR3 protein. The sample has tens of thousands of distinct CDR3 sequences, roughly 8.8% seen once. The specimen sequenced was blood, either unsorted or a sorted T cell fraction (not recorded which). These receptors originate from a male donor with ankylosing spondylitis.

This sequence joins TRBV19 and TRBJ2-7; D is possibly TRBD1 or TRBD2 (5 bases each). Trimming shortened V by 3 bases and J by 2 bases, and 8 bases separated the two germline ends. Germline V lookup: CDR1 LNHDA, CDR2 SQIVND (reference sequence). The CDR3 runs to 13 residues. CDR3 in DNA: TGTGCCAGTAGTATGTCGGGACCCTACGAGCAGTACTTC. Protein product: CASSMSGPYEQYF. Looking up the rest from reference TRBV19 and TRBJ2-7 gives the full variable domain: DGGITQSPKYLFRKEGQNVTLSCEQNLNHDAMYWYRQDPGQGLRLIYYSQIVNDFQKGDIAEGYSVSREKKESFPLTVTSAQKNPTAFYLCASSMSGPYEQYFGPGTRLTVT.

This clonotype was counted many times. V usage is TRBV24-1 and J usage is TRBJ2-2; D unresolved. Germline values: CDR1 KGHDR, CDR2 SFDVKD. Trimming shortened V by 8 bases and J by 2 bases, and 5 bases separated the two germline ends. The CDR3 runs 12 residues. CDR3 in amino acids: CATKANTGELFF. CDR3 bases: TGTGCCACCAAAGCAAACACCGGGGAGCTGTTTTTT.

The chain joins TRBV4-2 to TRBJ2-7; D remains ambiguous. Deletions cut 4 bases from V and 4 bases from J, with 11 bases between. Germline V gene sequence: CDR1 LGHNA, CDR2 YNFKEQ. This CDR3 contains 13 residues. CDR3 sequence: CASSPGREYEQYF. CDR3 DNA sequence: TGTGCCAGCAGCCCGGGCCGCGAATACGAGCAGTACTTC.

The gene calls are TRBV7-9 and TRBJ1-1; D call uncertain. V was trimmed by 8 bases and J by 4 bases, leaving 8 bases between them. CDR1 and CDR2 (germline): SEHNR, FQNEAQ (reference sequence). CDR3 length equals 11 residues. The CDR3 loop is CASPGGTEAFF. As DNA, the CDR3 is TGTGCCAGCCCGGGAGGCACTGAAGCTTTCTTT.

The CDR3 sequence is CASSPYTGVDPNEQFF. The CDR3 DNA reads TGTGCCAGCAGCCCTTACACTGGTGTGGACCCCAATGAGCAGTTCTTC. The rearrangement joins TRBV14 to TRBJ2-1; D is ambiguous. V was shortened by 4 bases and J by 6 bases, with 19 bases between the two germline ends. The germline V gene encodes CDR1 SGHDN and CDR2 FVKESK. This CDR3 is 16 amino acids long.

This chain links TRBV7-9 with TRBJ2-1; 9 bases are shared with TRBD2. Trimming cost V 10 bases and J 4 bases; bases outside gene matches: 11. The length of the CDR3 is 15 residues. CDR1 is SEHNR and CDR2 is FQNEAQ in the germline V gene (reference sequence). The CDR3 loop is CATPPPSGRYNEQFF. CDR3 DNA: TGTGCCACACCCCCCCCAAGCGGGAGGTACAATGAGCAGTTCTTC. Together with reference TRBV7-9 and TRBJ2-1, the CDR3 gives the full variable domain: DTGVSQNPRHKITKRGQNVTFRCDPISEHNRLYWYRQTLGQGPEFLTYFQNEAQLEKSRLLSDRFSAERPKGSFSTLEIQRTEQGDSAMYLCATPPPSGRYNEQFFGPGTRLTVL.

This clonotype was seen a few times. The chain links TRBV3-1 to TRBJ1-2; D gene unclear. The V end was cut by 1 base, the J end by 5 bases, with 8 bases between. This CDR3 is 13 amino acids long. Germline V CDR1 and CDR2: LGHDT, YNNKEL (reference sequence). CDR3 sequence (DNA): TGTGCCAGCAGCCAAGTCAGTTATTATGGCTACACCTTC. This sequence encodes CASSQVSYYGYTF.

The chain uses TRBV5-5 and TRBJ2-2; TRBD1 matches 8 bases. The CDR3 runs to 14 residues. CDR1 and CDR2 from the germline V gene are SGHKS and YYEKEE (reference sequence). Trimming took 3 bases from V and 7 from J; bases not matched to a gene: 5. As DNA, the CDR3 is TGTGCCAGCAGCTGGACAGGGCCGAGCGGGGAGCTGTTTTTT. It is translated as CASSWTGPSGELFF.

The V call is TRBV20-1, the J call TRBJ2-7; the D gene is possibly TRBD1 (5 bases). This CDR3 is 15 amino acids long. Trimming took off 1 base at V and 2 bases at J, with 15 bases between the two ends. CDR1 and CDR2 from the germline V gene are DFQATT and SNEGSKA (reference sequence). The CDR3 sequence: CSARGTDSEAYEQYV. The CDR3 DNA sequence: TGCAGTGCTAGAGGTACCGACAGCGAAGCCTACGAGCAGTACGTC.

V and J are TRBV13 and TRBJ1-1; 10 bases match TRBD1. The V gene's germline CDR1 is PRHDT and CDR2 FYEKMQ (reference sequence). The CDR3 loop spans 16 amino acids. V was clipped by 3 bases and J by 11 bases; unmatched bases: 15. CDR3 DNA sequence: TGTGCCAGCAGCTTTGGGGTTACGACAGGGGGCGTTGGGGCTTTCTTT. Its protein is CASSFGVTTGGVGAFF.

The rearrangement links TRBV4-2 to TRBJ1-1; D gene uncertain. V lost 4 bases to trimming and J lost 7 bases, with 10 bases between them. The CDR3 contains 12 residues. The germline CDR1 and CDR2 sequences are LGHNA and YNFKEQ. DNA for the CDR3: TGTGCCAGCAGCCGCTTCGGGTTTGAAGCTTTCTTT. Residues: CASSRFGFEAFF.

The chain recombines TRBV7-2 with TRBJ1-6, with TRBD1 identical over 10 bases. Per the germline V gene, CDR1 is SGHTA and CDR2 is FQGNSA. The CDR3 loop spans 15 amino acids. V shed 5 bases, J shed 9 bases, and the junction held 7 bases outside the gene matches. In DNA, the CDR3 is TGTGCCAGCAGCCGGAGACAGGGGGCTGGTTCACCCCTCCACTTT. Protein: CASSRRQGAGSPLHF.

V usage is TRBV7-9 and J usage is TRBJ1-4, with TRBD1 identical over 11 bases. Germline CDR1 SEHNR, CDR2 FQNEAQ (reference sequence). Losses at the gene ends were 6 bases for V and 2 bases for J; bases not matched to a gene: 5. CDR3 size: 16 residues. CDR3 residues: CASRRDRGTTNEKLFF. The CDR3 nucleotides read TGTGCCAGCAGGAGGGACAGGGGGACGACTAATGAAAAACTGTTTTTT. The full variable domain, in which reference TRBV7-9 and TRBJ1-4 provide the parts outside the CDR3, is DTGVSQNPRHKITKRGQNVTFRCDPISEHNRLYWYRQTLGQGPEFLTYFQNEAQLEKSRLLSDRFSAERPKGSFSTLEIQRTEQGDSAMYLCASRRDRGTTNEKLFFGSGTQLSVL.

Many counts were recorded for this clonotype. The chain couples TRBV4-1 to TRBJ2-1; the match to TRBD2 covers 13 bases. The CDR3 runs to 15 residues. The germline V gene encodes CDR1 MGHRA and CDR2 YSYEKL. Trimming removed 4 bases from V and 9 bases from J; junction bases left unmatched: 6. CDR3 DNA sequence: TGCGCCAGCAGCCCGGGACTAGCGGGAAGGGGTGAGCAGTTCTTC. Translation gives CASSPGLAGRGEQFF.

The chain has TRBV20-1 and TRBJ2-4; 8 bases match TRBD2. Trimming took 1 base from V and 1 from J; bases not matched to a gene: 6. CDR1 and CDR2 (germline): DFQATT, SNEGSKA (reference sequence). This CDR3 is 16 amino acids long. DNA of the CDR3: TGCAGTGCTAGAGGGAAGCGGGAGTGGGCCAAAAACATTCAGTACTTC. This sequence encodes CSARGKREWAKNIQYF.

In this sample, this clonotype turned up many times. The chain carries TRBV5-6 and TRBJ2-1; 9 positions agree with TRBD1. The V and J ends lost 0 bases and 3 bases, in that order; junction bases with no gene match: 1. Germline assignment: CDR1 SGHDT and CDR2 YYEEEE. This CDR3 has 15 amino acids. The CDR3 protein is CASSLGTGDYNEQFF. The CDR3 DNA sequence: TGTGCCAGCAGCTTGGGGACAGGGGACTACAATGAGCAGTTCTTC.

The chain couples TRBV3-1 to TRBJ2-1, with a tentative D call TRBD1 (6 bases). The germline V and J ends were trimmed by 1 base and 0 bases, with 7 bases remaining between them. The CDR3 extends over 15 amino acids. Germline values: CDR1 LGHDT, CDR2 YNNKEL (reference sequence). The CDR3 region is CASSQGDTSYNEQFF. CDR3 DNA sequence: TGTGCCAGCAGCCAAGGGGACACCTCCTACAATGAGCAGTTCTTC.

This clonotype was seen at least ten times. The chain carries TRBV7-9 and TRBJ2-1; 9 bases match TRBD1. V dropped 1 base and J dropped 7; count of bases not matched to a gene: 5. The length of the CDR3 is 15 residues. Germline assignment: CDR1 SEHNR and CDR2 FQNEAQ (reference sequence). The CDR3 sequence: CASSLGTGGTNEQFF. CDR3 nucleotides: TGTGCCAGCAGCTTAGGAACAGGGGGCACGAATGAGCAGTTCTTC.

This clonotype was counted between two and nine times. The chain combines TRBV24-1 with TRBJ2-1; D is perhaps TRBD1 (6 bases). Deletions cut 3 bases from V and 10 bases from J, with 15 bases between. This CDR3 has 14 amino acids. CDR1 KGHDR and CDR2 SFDVKD come from the germline V gene. CDR3 nucleotides: TGTGCCACCAGTGATGGATTCCGAACAGGGGAGCAGTTCTTC. As protein: CATSDGFRTGEQFF.

This clonotype was observed a handful of times. The chain uses TRBV4-2 and TRBJ2-3; TRBD2 agrees at 7 bases. Trimming removed 5 bases from V and 6 bases from J; junction bases left unmatched: 11. The CDR3 sequence is 15 residues long. Germline loops: CDR1 LGHNA, CDR2 YNFKEQ. The CDR3 protein is CASSTPGLTQDTQYF. The CDR3 DNA sequence: TGTGCCAGCAGCACACCGGGACTAACACAGGATACGCAGTATTTT.

This clonotype came up many times. The CDR3, as DNA: TGCAGTGCTAGTTGGGGGAGGGCTGAGACCCAGTACTTC. Translating gives CSASWGRAETQYF. J is TRBJ2-5 and V is TRBV20-1; 7 bases are shared with TRBD2. Germline V gene sequence: CDR1 DFQATT, CDR2 SNEGSKA (reference sequence). V lost 3 bases, J lost 5 bases, and 6 bases stayed unmatched. The CDR3 runs to 13 residues.

At least ten counts were recorded for this clonotype. The chain combines TRBV20-1 with TRBJ2-7, with no clear D. Per germline, CDR1 DFQATT and CDR2 SNEGSKA (reference sequence). This CDR3 is 13 amino acids long. Trimming took 1 base from V and 3 from J, leaving 10 bases between them. Here the CDR3 reads CSARGSADYEQYF. The CDR3 DNA follows: TGCAGTGCTAGAGGCAGCGCCGACTACGAGCAGTACTTC.

This chain connects TRBV21-1 to TRBJ1-6; no DNA check was done on the table's D call, TRBD1. TRBV21-1 is reported as a pseudogene. This CDR3 comprises 14 residues. The CDR3 coding sequence is TGTGCCAGCAGCCCCTTAGGGGCTAGTTCACCCCTCCACTTT. Its translation is CASSPLGASSPLHF.

This clonotype was observed a handful of times. This sequence joins TRBV2 and TRBJ2-1; D might be TRBD2 (5 bases). Germline V gene sequence: CDR1 SNHLY, CDR2 FYNNEI. The CDR3 contains 14 residues. The CDR3 DNA follows: TGTGTGGCACCGGCGCTAGCTGCCATGGATGAGCAGTTCTTC. This codes for CVAPALAAMDEQFF.

In this sample, this clonotype turned up many times. The J gene is TRBJ2-3, the V gene TRBV12-3 or TRBV12-4; D is uncertain. CDR3 size: 13 residues. The ends were cut back, 0 bases at V and 2 bases at J, with 3 bases in the middle. CDR3 residues: CASSLAATDTQYF. In DNA, the CDR3 is TGTGCCAGCAGTTTAGCGGCCACAGATACGCAGTATTTT.

In its sample, this clonotype was seen many times. This chain links TRBV12-3 or TRBV12-4 with TRBJ2-1, with D possibly matching TRBD2 (5 bases). V was pared by 5 bases and J by 1 base, with 12 bases between. This CDR3 has 15 residues. CDR3 DNA: TGTGCCAGCAGTCAGAGAGGGCCATCCTACAATGAGCAGTTCTTC. Its protein is CASSQRGPSYNEQFF.

The chain employs TRBV6-1 and TRBJ2-7; D is undetermined. CDR3 length: 15 residues. Germline CDR1 is MNHNS and CDR2 is SASEGT. Trimming left V 5 bases short and J 0 bases short, with 14 bases between. The CDR3 DNA follows: TGTGCCAGCAGTCCCTATGCTGGCAGCTCCTACGAGCAGTACGTC. Translating gives CASSPYAGSSYEQYV.